This TCR beta chain was sequenced in a study of graft-versus-host responses after intestinal transplantation. This clone has a single count. Its antigen is not identified. Study-wide results and caveats: GvH clones occurred in recipient marrow; some first appeared in ileum or blood.

Profiling relied on immunoSEQ multiplex PCR, and the TCRdb table lists in-frame clones only, not all of them. Among fewer than 45,000 clones listed, around 94% were seen once. This TCR was sampled from a human patient who received an intestinal transplant, so some T cells may come from the graft donor. The specimen was PBMCs, collected 16 days after intestinal transplant.

CDR3 DNA: TGTGCCAGCAGCGGGATTCCGGGGGCTAGCGGGAGTATCGGATCCTACAATGAGCAGTTCTTC. Translation: CASSGIPGASGSIGSYNEQFF. The chain is built from TRBV9 and TRBJ2-1; 10 bases match TRBD2. J was trimmed by 1 base and V by 3 bases; bases with no gene match: 19. The germline V gene encodes CDR1 SGDLS and CDR2 YYNGEE. The CDR3 extends over 21 amino acids.